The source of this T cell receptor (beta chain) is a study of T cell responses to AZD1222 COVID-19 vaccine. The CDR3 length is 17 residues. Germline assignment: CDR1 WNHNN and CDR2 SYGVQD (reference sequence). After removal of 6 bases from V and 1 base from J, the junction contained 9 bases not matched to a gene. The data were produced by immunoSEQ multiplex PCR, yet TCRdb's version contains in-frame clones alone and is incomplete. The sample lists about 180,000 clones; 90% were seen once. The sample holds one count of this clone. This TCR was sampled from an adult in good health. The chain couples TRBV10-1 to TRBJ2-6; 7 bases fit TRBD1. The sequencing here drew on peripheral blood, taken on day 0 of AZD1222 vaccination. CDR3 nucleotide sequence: TGCGCCAGCAGAGGGGGACAGCAAAAATCTGGGGCCAACGTCCTGACTTTC. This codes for CASRGGQQKSGANVLTF.